This T cell receptor (beta chain) was captured by sequencing in a study of T cell responses to AZD1222 COVID-19 vaccine. Study conclusions and caveats: A mostly white British donor set with more females was recruited, and clonal diversity was possibly underestimated.

Remarks on this clone: What it recognizes is unknown.

V lost 5 bases to trimming and J lost 7 bases, with 12 bases between them. This CDR3 is built from 13 residues. Germline loops: CDR1 WSHSY, CDR2 SAAADI. Sequencing was performed with immunoSEQ multiplex PCR; in TCRdb, only in-frame clones are kept and a portion is missing. The sample holds about 100,000 clones, roughly nine tenths seen once. The receptor's source is an adult in good health. This sequence joins TRBV10-2 and TRBJ1-5, with D perhaps matching TRBD1 (6 bases). This specimen consisted of peripheral blood, obtained on day 0 of AZD1222 vaccination. The CDR3 is CASSLAGVQPQHF. CDR3 in DNA: TGCGCCAGCAGTTTGGCAGGGGTACAGCCCCAGCATTTT.